One sample yielded the 17 T cell receptor beta chains listed below, sequenced in a study of blood T cell repertoires in COVID-19. This table comes from immunoSEQ multiplex PCR, and its TCRdb copy is limited to in-frame clones, with some not included. The sample contains under 200,000 clones, more than 75% of which appear only once. Sequencing used peripheral blood. These receptors were collected from a man aged 18-30 years with acute or convalescent COVID-19.

A note on this clone: This same CDR3 is encoded by further DNA sequences in the sample. The V gene is TRBV11-3, the J gene TRBJ2-1; 7 nucleotides match TRBD2. CDR1 is SGHNT and CDR2 is YENEEA in the germline V gene. V lost 3 bases, J lost 7 bases, and 6 bases stayed unmatched. The CDR3 totals 14 residues. The CDR3, as DNA: TGTGCCAGCAGCTTGGACGGGGAGGGTAATGAGCAGTTCTTC. Translation gives CASSLDGEGNEQFF.

This sequence joins TRBV5-1 and TRBJ1-1, with D possibly matching TRBD1 (5 bases). V was clipped by 0 bases and J by 10 bases, with 10 bases between them. Germline V gene data show CDR1 as SGHRS and CDR2 as YFSETQ. This CDR3 contains 12 residues. In DNA, the CDR3 is TGCGCCAGCAGCTTGGCGGGGGGATCAGCTTTCTTT. The encoded protein is CASSLAGGSAFF. Looking up the rest from reference TRBV5-1 and TRBJ1-1 gives the full variable domain: KAGVTQTPRYLIKTRGQQVTLSCSPISGHRSVSWYQQTPGQGLQFLFEYFSETQRNKGNFPGRFSGRQFSNSRSEMNVSTLELGDSALYLCASSLAGGSAFFGQGTRLTVV.

CDR3 sequence: CASSIGGRGYGYTF. CDR3 DNA: TGTGCCAGTAGTATCGGCGGGCGCGGCTATGGCTACACCTTC. The genes are TRBV19 and TRBJ1-2, with no clear D. Per the germline V gene, CDR1 is LNHDA and CDR2 is SQIVND (reference sequence). Trimming stripped 3 bases from V and 4 bases from J, with 12 bases between. The CDR3 spans 14 residues. The full variable domain, its missing parts supplied by reference TRBV19 and TRBJ1-2, is DGGITQSPKYLFRKEGQNVTLSCEQNLNHDAMYWYRQDPGQGLRLIYYSQIVNDFQKGDIAEGYSVSREKKESFPLTVTSAQKNPTAFYLCASSIGGRGYGYTFGSGTRLTVV.

V gene TRBV28 combines with J gene TRBJ2-7, with 7 positions matching TRBD1. V trimming: 2 bases; J trimming: 2 bases; junction bases outside the gene matches: 6. The germline V gene encodes CDR1 MDHEN and CDR2 SYDVKM. This CDR3 has 15 residues. The CDR3 bases are TGTGCCAGCAGTTTACCCGGGACAGCTCCCTACGAGCAGTACTTC. It specifies CASSLPGTAPYEQYF.

The chain is built from TRBV7-2 and TRBJ1-5; a possible D gene is TRBD1 (6 bases). The CDR3 is 16 amino acids. The germline CDR1 and CDR2 sequences are SGHTA and FQGNSA. The V and J ends lost 0 bases and 4 bases respectively, with 13 bases between them. The CDR3 is CASSLAQGHHNQPQHF. CDR3 sequence (DNA): TGTGCCAGCAGCTTAGCCCAGGGACACCATAATCAGCCCCAGCATTTT.

This sequence joins TRBV10-2 and TRBJ2-2, with 7 bases lining up with TRBD2. Germline CDR1 WSHSY, CDR2 SAAADI. This CDR3 is 15 amino acids long. V gave up 7 bases and J gave up 0 bases; unmatched junction bases: 5. CDR3 protein: CASIRRGSNTGELFF. CDR3 in DNA: TGCGCCAGCATAAGGCGGGGGTCGAACACCGGGGAGCTGTTTTTT.

The gene calls are TRBV30 and TRBJ2-2; 9 bases are shared with TRBD1. The CDR3 contains 14 residues. From germline, CDR1 is GTSNPN and CDR2 SVGIG (reference sequence). V trimming: 5 bases; J trimming: 6 bases; junction bases outside the gene matches: 7. CDR3 sequence reads: CAWLGQGQSGELFF. In nucleotides, the CDR3 is TGTGCCTGGCTGGGACAGGGTCAATCCGGGGAGCTGTTTTTT.

The count of this clone is one. The chain is built from TRBV7-2 and TRBJ1-1; no firm D call. The germline gives CDR1 SGHTA, CDR2 FQGNSA. V lost 1 base to trimming and J lost 4 bases, with 10 bases between them. This CDR3 spans 14 amino acids. CDR3 DNA sequence: TGTGCCAGCAGCTTAGGGGTCGAGGGCACTGAAGCTTTCTTT. It specifies CASSLGVEGTEAFF.

This sequence joins TRBV30 and TRBJ1-1; D uncertain. Trimming shortened V by 1 base and J by 4 bases, and 16 bases separated the two germline ends. Germline V CDR1 and CDR2: GTSNPN, SVGIG (reference sequence). The CDR3 has 15 residues. CDR3 amino acids: CAWSGGKRRSTEAFF. The CDR3 bases are TGTGCCTGGAGTGGTGGCAAGAGGAGGAGCACTGAAGCTTTCTTT. The variable domain in full, with the rest retrieved from reference TRBV30 and TRBJ1-1, is SQTIHQWPATLVQPVGSPLSLECTVEGTSNPNLYWYRQAAGRGLQLLFYSVGIGQISSEVPQNLSASRPQDRQFILSSKKLLLSDSGFYLCAWSGGKRRSTEAFFGQGTRLTVV.

The genes are TRBV19 and TRBJ1-2, with D possibly TRBD1 on 5 matching bases. Germline V gene lookup returns CDR1 LNHDA and CDR2 SQIVND (reference sequence). This CDR3 contains 17 residues. V was cut by 0 bases and J by 8 bases, with 22 bases left in between. CDR3 protein: CASSIDRSGGAVMGYTF. The CDR3 coding sequence is TGTGCCAGTAGTATAGATAGATCCGGGGGAGCGGTCATGGGCTACACCTTC.

The V and J genes are TRBV11-3 and TRBJ2-1; D is ambiguous. V was cut by 5 bases and J by 6 bases, with 14 bases left in between. Germline loops: CDR1 SGHNT, CDR2 YENEEA. The CDR3 extends over 14 amino acids. For the CDR3, the DNA is TGTGCCAGCAGCAACCCCCGGGTGGGCAATGAGCAGTTCTTC. It specifies CASSNPRVGNEQFF.

The CDR3 region is CASSSLLGSDSPLHF. In DNA, the CDR3 is TGTGCCAGCAGTTCGCTCCTCGGGAGTGATTCACCCCTCCACTTT. The rearrangement links TRBV6-5 to TRBJ1-6; no clear D. With 4 bases removed from V and 8 bases from J, the gap between germline ends came to 15 bases. Germline loops: CDR1 MNHEY, CDR2 SVGAGI. The CDR3 is made up of 15 amino acids.

The J gene is TRBJ1-2, the V gene TRBV6-5, with D tentatively TRBD1 (6 bases). The V and J ends lost 5 bases and 4 bases respectively, with 11 bases between them. This CDR3 has 13 amino acids. The germline CDR1 and CDR2 sequences are MNHEY and SVGAGI. The CDR3 DNA follows: TGTGCCAGCAGTCCGGGACACAGCTATGGCTACACCTTC. This translates into CASSPGHSYGYTF.

This rearrangement joins TRBV5-5 to TRBJ2-7; 9 bases map to TRBD1. Germline-derived CDR1 and CDR2 are SGHKS and YYEKEE (reference sequence). V trimming: 7 bases; J trimming: 2 bases; junction bases outside the gene matches: 16. The CDR3 has 17 residues. CDR3 protein: CASFPIGGTGYAYEQYF. CDR3 sequence (DNA): TGTGCCAGCTTCCCAATAGGTGGGACAGGGTATGCCTACGAGCAGTACTTC.

This clone occurred once. The CDR3 DNA is TGTGCCAGCAGTGACTCGGGACAAGGGGGGGATGAGCAGTTCTTC. Protein sequence: CASSDSGQGGDEQFF. The gene calls are TRBV6-4 and TRBJ2-1; perhaps TRBD2 as D (7 bases). The CDR3 contains 15 residues. Germline CDR1 MRHNA, CDR2 SNTAGT. The V and J ends lost 0 bases and 8 bases respectively, with 14 bases between them.

The V gene is TRBV18, the J gene TRBJ1-5; 8 bases are shared with TRBD1. Germline CDR1 and CDR2: KGHSH and LQKENI. This CDR3 region has 15 residues. Germline trimming cut 3 bases from V and 5 bases from J; bases unmatched to any gene: 6. The CDR3 reads CASSPTGVDYQPQHF. The DNA of the CDR3 is TGTGCCAGCTCACCGACAGGGGTGGATTATCAGCCCCAGCATTTT.

This clone came up once. The rearrangement links TRBV27 to TRBJ1-1; D is perhaps TRBD1 (6 bases). Germline lookup yields CDR1 MNHEY and CDR2 SMNVEV (reference sequence). The V end lost 5 bases, the J end lost 5 bases, and 15 bases lay between the germline ends. This CDR3 is built from 14 residues. CDR3 sequence reads: CASSPLDRMTEAFF. In DNA form, the CDR3 reads TGTGCCAGCAGTCCCCTCGACAGGATGACTGAAGCTTTCTTT.